Listed below are T cell receptor beta chains from one sample, sequenced in a study of blood T cell repertoires in COVID-19. Libraries were prepared by immunoSEQ multiplex PCR; TCRdb keeps only in-frame clonotypes and omits some of them. This sample carries 250,000 to 300,000 clones, around 90% of them seen once, and the ten largest clones take 2.2%. Sequencing used peripheral blood. These receptors all come from a woman aged 50 to 60 who had recovered from COVID-19. Both conserved end residues are part of each CDR3. Fields, in order: clone size, D gene, V gene, J gene, CDR3 DNA, CDR3 protein. A D gene is named only where the DNA matches it firmly. Size values are once, few and many counts, or a class for expanded clones, and some rows have none.

clone_size: few; d_call: TRBD2; v_call: TRBV10-3; j_call: TRBJ2-1; cdr3_nt: TGTGCCATCAGTGATCCCGGTGGCCCAGTAGCGGGAGATGAGGCCTACAATGAGCAGTTCTTC; cdr3_aa: CAISDPGGPVAGDEAYNEQFF
clone_size: few; d_call: TRBD2; v_call: TRBV28; j_call: TRBJ2-7; cdr3_nt: TGTGCCAGCAGAGCGGGAGGGGGTTCCTACGAGCAGTACTTC; cdr3_aa: CASRAGGGSYEQYF
clone_size: -; d_call: -; v_call: TRBV12-3/TRBV12-4; j_call: TRBJ1-2; cdr3_nt: TGTGCCAGCACCCCAAAAAATCAAGGCTACACCTTC; cdr3_aa: CASTPKNQGYTF
clone_size: -; d_call: TRBD2; v_call: TRBV25-1; j_call: TRBJ2-3; cdr3_nt: TGTGCCAGCAGAGGGACTAGCGGGGGGGCCAGCACAGATACGCAGTATTTT; cdr3_aa: CASRGTSGGASTDTQYF
clone_size: -; d_call: TRBD2; v_call: TRBV5-1; j_call: TRBJ2-5; cdr3_nt: TGCGCCAGCAGCGGGACTAGCGGGGGGGCCGGAGAGACCCAGTACTTC; cdr3_aa: CASSGTSGGAGETQYF
clone_size: -; d_call: -; v_call: TRBV6-5; j_call: TRBJ2-7; cdr3_nt: TGTGCCAGCAGTCCAGGGGGGTCGATTACGAAGCAGTACTTC; cdr3_aa: CASSPGGSITKQYF
clone_size: -; d_call: -; v_call: TRBV2; j_call: TRBJ1-5; cdr3_nt: TGTGCCAGCAGTCGGGGGGATAGCAATCAGCCCCAGCATTTT; cdr3_aa: CASSRGDSNQPQHF
clone_size: -; d_call: -; v_call: TRBV29-1; j_call: TRBJ1-1; cdr3_nt: TGCAGCGTTGCAATGACCGCGGGCAGACCCACTGAAGCTTTCTTT; cdr3_aa: CSVAMTAGRPTEAFF
clone_size: -; d_call: -; v_call: TRBV11-2; j_call: TRBJ2-1; cdr3_nt: TGTGCCAGCAGCTTAGAATTGCGGATGGACAATGAGCAGTTCTTC; cdr3_aa: CASSLELRMDNEQFF
clone_size: -; d_call: -; v_call: TRBV27; j_call: TRBJ2-7; cdr3_nt: TGTGCCAGCAGTCCCCGGACACGCTCGTACGAGCAGTACTTC; cdr3_aa: CASSPRTRSYEQYF
clone_size: -; d_call: TRBD1; v_call: TRBV7-9; j_call: TRBJ1-2; cdr3_nt: TGTGCCAGCAGCTCCCCTGGGACAGGGGGGGGCTATGGCTACACCTTC; cdr3_aa: CASSSPGTGGGYGYTF
clone_size: -; d_call: TRBD2; v_call: TRBV10-3; j_call: TRBJ2-7; cdr3_nt: TGTGCCATCAGTGATAGCGGGGCCGTCGAGCAGTACTTC; cdr3_aa: CAISDSGAVEQYF
clone_size: -; d_call: TRBD1; v_call: TRBV18; j_call: TRBJ2-7; cdr3_nt: TGTGCCAGCTCACCCCGGGACAGGAGCTCCTACGAGCAGTACTTC; cdr3_aa: CASSPRDRSSYEQYF
clone_size: -; d_call: -; v_call: TRBV9; j_call: TRBJ2-1; cdr3_nt: TGTGCCAGCAGCGTATCTAGCGACGAGCAGTTCTTC; cdr3_aa: CASSVSSDEQFF
clone_size: -; d_call: TRBD1; v_call: TRBV5-1; j_call: TRBJ1-1; cdr3_nt: TGCGCCAGCAGCGTGGAGGGACAGGGGCGTCGGAACACTGAAGCTTTCTTT; cdr3_aa: CASSVEGQGRRNTEAFF
clone_size: -; d_call: -; v_call: TRBV11-2; j_call: TRBJ1-5; cdr3_nt: TGTGCCAGCAGCGCAGGGTCGGATCAGCCCCAGCATTTT; cdr3_aa: CASSAGSDQPQHF
clone_size: -; d_call: -; v_call: TRBV28; j_call: TRBJ1-2; cdr3_nt: TGTGCCAGCAGTCCAGGGAATTTTGGCTACACCTTC; cdr3_aa: CASSPGNFGYTF
clone_size: few; d_call: -; v_call: TRBV7-2; j_call: TRBJ1-2; cdr3_nt: TGTGCCAGCAGCTTCTCAGGGGATCTCGGCTATGGCTACACCTTC; cdr3_aa: CASSFSGDLGYGYTF
clone_size: -; d_call: TRBD1; v_call: TRBV28; j_call: TRBJ1-3; cdr3_nt: TGTGCCAGCAGTTTAATTACAGGGGTCTCTGGAAACACCATATATTTT; cdr3_aa: CASSLITGVSGNTIYF